These 17 T cell receptor beta chains originate from one sample sequenced in a study of regulatory T cells in long-lasting Graves disease. Arm-PCR of CDR3 regions and iRepertoire HTBI primers were the basis on which TCR beta libraries were built. TCRdb called the multiplex PCR reads again in MiXCR, with one record for every CDR3 protein. The sample shows approximately 400,000 distinct CDR3 sequences, around 11% of them seen only once. Time point in this sample: newly diagnosed GD, antithyroid drugs for less than 3 months. Extracted PBMC RNA gave rise to the TCR library. These sequences were also reported in another study, on T cells in Graves' hyperthyroidism and ophthalmopathy.

The sample consisted of peripheral blood mononuclear cells (PBMCs), taken at new diagnosis, from a patient treated with antithyroid drugs. These receptors all stem from a young woman with Graves disease.

In its sample, this clonotype was seen many times. V and J are TRBV28 and TRBJ1-2; weak D call: TRBD1 (5 bases). V lost 1 base, J lost 5 bases, and 8 bases lay in between. Germline values: CDR1 MDHEN, CDR2 SYDVKM. The CDR3 has 13 amino acids. The DNA for the CDR3 is TGTGCCAGCAGTTTATCGCAGGGATATGGCTACACCTTC. Protein: CASSLSQGYGYTF.

At least ten counts were recorded for this clonotype. The rearrangement uses TRBV12-3 or TRBV12-4 and TRBJ2-2; TRBD2 aligns across 13 bases. CDR3 length: 16 amino acids. V shed 3 bases and J 5 bases; nucleotides not matched to a gene: 3. The CDR3 spells CASSFRTSGGTGELFF. The CDR3, as DNA: TGTGCCAGCAGTTTCCGGACTAGCGGGGGAACCGGGGAGCTGTTTTTT.

Notes on this clonotype: A much bigger clone sits one base away, suggesting this may be a read error. This chain links TRBV2 with TRBJ2-4; D ambiguous. CDR1 SNHLY and CDR2 FYNNEI come from the germline V gene. V was trimmed by 3 bases and J by 10 bases, leaving 22 bases between them. The CDR3 is made up of 16 amino acids. The CDR3 DNA sequence: TGTGCCAGCAGTGACCCAGGTAGACCGAGGCCCCATATTCAGTACTTC. Its protein is CASSDPGRPRPHIQYF.

Many counts were recorded for this clonotype. The CDR3 region is CASSHGTGNRNEQFF. The CDR3 DNA reads TGTGCCAGCAGCCATGGGACAGGGAATCGCAATGAGCAGTTCTTC. The V and J genes are TRBV12-3 or TRBV12-4 and TRBJ2-1; 9 nucleotides match TRBD1. CDR3 size: 15 residues. Trimming cost V 6 bases and J 6 bases; bases outside gene matches: 9.

This clonotype was detected ten times or more. This chain links TRBV10-3 with TRBJ1-1; D not certain. Germline-derived CDR1 and CDR2 are ENHRY and SYGVKD. The CDR3 loop spans 13 amino acids. V lost 8 bases and J lost 6, with 16 bases in between. CDR3 bases: TGTGCCATCTCGCCCCAGGAGGGCGCTGAAGCTTTCTTT. It encodes CAISPQEGAEAFF.

Regarding this clonotype: A read error is possible here, since a much larger clone lies one base away. Given the absence of the conserved phenylalanine or tryptophan at the CDR3 end, a read error is likely. The rearrangement joins TRBV6-2 or TRBV6-3 to TRBJ2-4; D is possibly TRBD1 or TRBD2 (5 bases each). Germline V lookup: CDR1 MNHEY, CDR2 SVGEGT. Trimming removed 6 bases at V and 2 bases at J, with 14 bases between. The CDR3 totals 15 residues. The CDR3 DNA reads TGTGCCAGCAGAGCTCAAGGGACCTCCAAAAACATTCAGTACCTC. Its protein product is CASRAQGTSKNIQYL.

This clonotype has at least ten counts. The gene calls are TRBV19 and TRBJ2-2, with a weak D call TRBD2 (6 bases). V was shortened by 7 bases and J by 3 bases, with 18 bases between the two germline ends. Germline CDR1 LNHDA, CDR2 SQIVND (reference sequence). This CDR3 is 16 amino acids long. The CDR3 region has the DNA TGTGCCAGTACCTTAGTAGGAGGGGCGGACACCGGGGAGCTGTTTTTT. Its translation is CASTLVGGADTGELFF.

This clonotype was recorded at least ten times. The chain is built from TRBV18 and TRBJ2-3; no firm D call. The germline CDR1 and CDR2 sequences are KGHSH and LQKENI. V dropped 0 bases and J dropped 5 bases, with 12 bases sitting between them. The CDR3 sequence is 15 residues long. The CDR3, as DNA: TGTGCCAGCTCACCACCTTTAGGTGAAATAGATACGCAGTATTTT. It yields the protein CASSPPLGEIDTQYF.

This chain connects TRBV20-1 to TRBJ1-5; D possibly corresponds to TRBD1 (5 bases). V was pared by 4 bases and J by 0 bases, with 16 bases between. Germline CDR1 and CDR2: DFQATT and SNEGSKA (reference sequence). CDR3 length: 16 residues. The chain's CDR3 is CSAILGDGYSNQPQHF. The CDR3 nucleotides read TGCAGTGCTATCTTGGGGGACGGGTATAGCAATCAGCCCCAGCATTTT.

This clonotype occurred a few times. This chain uses TRBV19 with TRBJ2-1, with D tentatively TRBD1 (6 bases). The CDR3 has 17 amino acids. From germline, CDR1 is LNHDA and CDR2 SQIVND (reference sequence). Deletions cut 1 base from V and 3 bases from J, with 16 bases between. The CDR3 DNA reads as TGTGCCAGTAGTATAGGGTCGGGCAGGGGTTTCTACAATGAGCAGTTCTTC. It specifies CASSIGSGRGFYNEQFF.

The V and J genes are TRBV9 and TRBJ2-1; D not resolved. The CDR3 extends over 15 amino acids. The germline CDR1 and CDR2 sequences are SGDLS and YYNGEE. The V gene lost 0 bases and the J gene lost 1 base, with 8 bases spanning the gap. The CDR3 loop is CASSVGGNSYNEQFF. Written as DNA, the CDR3 is TGTGCCAGCAGCGTAGGAGGAAATTCCTACAATGAGCAGTTCTTC.

There are many counts of this clonotype. CDR3 loop: CASSPQAEAFF. In nucleotides, the CDR3 is TGTGCCAGCAGCCCCCAGGCCGAAGCTTTCTTT. The V gene is TRBV7-8, the J gene TRBJ1-1; no firm D call. Trimming took 5 bases from V and 8 from J, leaving 9 bases between them. Germline CDR1 and CDR2: SGHVS and FQNEAQ. This CDR3 has 11 amino acids.

This clonotype was seen repeatedly, ten times or more. The chain links TRBV6-2 or TRBV6-3 to TRBJ1-5; a possible D gene is TRBD1 (6 bases). The CDR3 length is 15 residues. The germline gives CDR1 MNHEY, CDR2 SVGEGT. The ends were cut back, 5 bases at V and 1 base at J, with 12 bases in the middle. This CDR3 reads CASSKTQGSNQPQHF. The CDR3 DNA reads TGTGCCAGCAGTAAAACTCAGGGGAGCAATCAGCCCCAGCATTTT.

The chain carries TRBV2 and TRBJ2-7, with 9 bases aligning to TRBD1. From germline, CDR1 is SNHLY and CDR2 FYNNEI. V was clipped by 5 bases and J by 0 bases; unmatched bases: 5. There are 15 residues in the CDR3. In DNA form, the CDR3 reads TGTGCCAGCAGTCGACAGGGGGGGAGCTCCTACGAGCAGTACTTC. Translating gives CASSRQGGSSYEQYF. The variable domain in full, with the rest retrieved from reference TRBV2 and TRBJ2-7, is EPEVTQTPSHQVTQMGQEVILRCVPISNHLYFYWYRQILGQKVEFLVSFYNNEISEKSEIFDDQFSVERPDGSNFTLKIRSTKLEDSAMYFCASSRQGGSSYEQYFGPGTRLTVT.

There are many counts of this clonotype. The CDR3 spells CASSQPERDEAFF. The CDR3 DNA reads TGTGCCAGCAGCCAACCAGAAAGAGACGAAGCTTTCTTT. The chain has TRBV3-1 and TRBJ1-1; D call uncertain. Germline V CDR1 and CDR2: LGHDT, YNNKEL (reference sequence). The CDR3 runs to 13 residues. Trimming cost V 2 bases and J 8 bases, with 12 bases left between them.

In the case of this clonotype: A much more abundant neighbour one base away suggests this may be a read error. The J gene is TRBJ1-5, the V gene TRBV5-1; 10 bases are a match to TRBD1. This CDR3 region has 17 residues. CDR1 SGHRS and CDR2 YFSETQ come from the germline V gene. The CDR3 coding sequence is TGTGCCAGCAGCCCCGACTTGACAGGGGGCGGCTATCAGCCCCAGCATTTT. Protein product: CASSPDLTGGGYQPQHF.

This clonotype came up a few times. The V call is TRBV13, the J call TRBJ2-7; D possibly corresponds to TRBD2 (5 bases). V was clipped by 4 bases and J by 3 bases, with 10 bases between them. The germline V gene encodes CDR1 PRHDT and CDR2 FYEKMQ (reference sequence). This CDR3 comprises 13 residues. Here the CDR3 reads CASSSREIYEQYF. The CDR3 DNA reads as TGTGCCAGCAGCTCTAGGGAGATCTACGAGCAGTACTTC.